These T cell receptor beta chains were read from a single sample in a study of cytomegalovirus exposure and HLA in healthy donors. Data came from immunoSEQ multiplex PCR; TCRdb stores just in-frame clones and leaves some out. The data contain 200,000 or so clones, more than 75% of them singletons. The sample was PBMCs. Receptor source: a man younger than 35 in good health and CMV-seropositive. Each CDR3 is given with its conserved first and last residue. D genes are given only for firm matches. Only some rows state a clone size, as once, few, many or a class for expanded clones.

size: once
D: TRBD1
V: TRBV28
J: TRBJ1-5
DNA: TGTGCCAGCAGAACGCGGACAGGGCGGAAACGGGATCAGCCCCAGCATTTT
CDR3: CASRTRTGRKRDQPQHF

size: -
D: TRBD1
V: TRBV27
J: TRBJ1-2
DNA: TGTGCCAGCAGTTTATTTGGACAGGGGGCCTATGGCTACACCTTC
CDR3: CASSLFGQGAYGYTF

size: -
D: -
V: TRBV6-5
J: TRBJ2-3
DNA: TGTGCCAGCAGTCTCCGACTGGGTACGCAGTATTTT
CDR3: CASSLRLGTQYF

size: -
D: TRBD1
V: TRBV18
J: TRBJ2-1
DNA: TGTGCCAGCTCACGAGGGGGACAGGATGAGCAGTTCTTC
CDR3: CASSRGGQDEQFF

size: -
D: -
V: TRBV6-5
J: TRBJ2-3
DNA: TGTGCCACCGGCGGAGTAGTAGGCACAGATACGCAGTATTTT
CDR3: CATGGVVGTDTQYF

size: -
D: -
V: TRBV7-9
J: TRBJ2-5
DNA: TGTGCCAGCACCTTAAGGGGGGGGAACCAAGAGACCCAGTACTTC
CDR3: CASTLRGGNQETQYF

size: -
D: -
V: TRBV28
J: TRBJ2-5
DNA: TGTGCGACCAGCAGGGGGGTGGGAGAGACCCAGTACTTC
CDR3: CATSRGVGETQYF

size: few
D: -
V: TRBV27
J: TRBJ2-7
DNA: TGTGCCAGCAGTTCCGGGACTTACTACGAGCAGTACTTC
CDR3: CASSSGTYYEQYF

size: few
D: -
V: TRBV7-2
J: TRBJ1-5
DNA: TGTGCCAGCACTTTGACAGATAATCAGCCCCAGCATTTT
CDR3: CASTLTDNQPQHF

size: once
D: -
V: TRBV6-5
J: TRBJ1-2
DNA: TGTGCCAGCAGTTGGGAGGGAGGTAACTATGGCTACACCTTC
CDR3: CASSWEGGNYGYTF

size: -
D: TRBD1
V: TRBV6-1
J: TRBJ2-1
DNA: TGTGCCAGCAGCCCTCCAGGGGGCTCCTACAATGAGCAGTTCTTC
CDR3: CASSPPGGSYNEQFF

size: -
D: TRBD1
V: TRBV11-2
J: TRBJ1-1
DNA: TGTGCCAGCAGCCTGGGGGACAGGGAGAACACTGAAGCTTTCTTT
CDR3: CASSLGDRENTEAFF

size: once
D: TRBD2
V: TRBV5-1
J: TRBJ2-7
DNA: TGCGCCAGCAGAGGGACTAGCGGGAACTCCTACGAGCAGTACTTC
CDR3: CASRGTSGNSYEQYF

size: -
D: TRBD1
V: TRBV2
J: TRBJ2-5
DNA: TGTGCCAGCAGTTTGACCTTGGGACAGGGGGGCGAGACCCAGTACTTC
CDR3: CASSLTLGQGGETQYF

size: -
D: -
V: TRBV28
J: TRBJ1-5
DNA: TGTGCCAGCCGTTCGGGGAATCAGCCCCAGCATTTT
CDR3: CASRSGNQPQHF

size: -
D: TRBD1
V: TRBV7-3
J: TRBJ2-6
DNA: TGTGCCAGCAGCTTAAACAGGGGTGGGGCCAACGTCCTGACTTTC
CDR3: CASSLNRGGANVLTF

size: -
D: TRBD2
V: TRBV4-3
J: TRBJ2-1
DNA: TGCGCCAGCAGCCGGGGGGTAGCGGGGGAGGGGAATGAGCAGTTCTTC
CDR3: CASSRGVAGEGNEQFF

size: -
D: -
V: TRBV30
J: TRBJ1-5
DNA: TGTGCCTGGAGTGGTAGGGTGAGCGGTCAGCCCCAGCATTTT
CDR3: CAWSGRVSGQPQHF

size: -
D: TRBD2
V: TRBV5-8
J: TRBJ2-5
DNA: TGTGCCAGCAGCTCGGGACTAGCGGGAGGTGGCCAAGAGACCCAGTACTTC
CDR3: CASSSGLAGGGQETQYF

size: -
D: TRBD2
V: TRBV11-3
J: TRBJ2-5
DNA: TGTGCCAGCAGCCCGGGACTAGGGGTGGAGACCCAGTACTTC
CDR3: CASSPGLGVETQYF

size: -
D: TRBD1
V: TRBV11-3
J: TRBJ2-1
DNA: TGTGCCAGCAGCCCGAACTCCGGGACAGGAACCTACAATGAGCAGTTCTTC
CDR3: CASSPNSGTGTYNEQFF

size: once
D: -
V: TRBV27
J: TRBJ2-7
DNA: TGTGCCAGCAGTTTAGCCGGGAGCCTCTCCTACGAGCAGTACTTC
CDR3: CASSLAGSLSYEQYF

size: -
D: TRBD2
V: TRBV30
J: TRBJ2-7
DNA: TGTGCCTGGAGTATAGCGGGAGGCTACGAGCAGTACTTC
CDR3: CAWSIAGGYEQYF

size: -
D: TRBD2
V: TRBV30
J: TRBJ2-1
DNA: TGTGCCTGTCCTCTAGCGGGAGGGGGGGAGCAGTTCTTC
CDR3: CACPLAGGGEQFF

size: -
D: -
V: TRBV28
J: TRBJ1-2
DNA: TGTGCCAGCAGTGGGGGTATAGGAGGGGTAAACTATGGCTACACCTTC
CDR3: CASSGGIGGVNYGYTF

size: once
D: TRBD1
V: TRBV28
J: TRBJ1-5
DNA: TGTGCCAGCAGTTTCAGGGGGCGTCAGCCCCAGCATTTT
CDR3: CASSFRGRQPQHF

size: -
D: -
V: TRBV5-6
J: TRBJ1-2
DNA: TGTGCCAGCAGCTTCCGGGATAACTATGGCTACACCTTC
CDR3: CASSFRDNYGYTF

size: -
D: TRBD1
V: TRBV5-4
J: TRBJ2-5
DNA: TGTGCCAGCAGTTCCAACCGACAGGGGACGGTAGAGACCCAGTACTTC
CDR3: CASSSNRQGTVETQYF

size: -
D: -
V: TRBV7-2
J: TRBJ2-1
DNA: TGTGCCAGCAGAAGGGCGGCGGGTGGCCCACGTGAGCAGTTCTTC
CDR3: CASRRAAGGPREQFF

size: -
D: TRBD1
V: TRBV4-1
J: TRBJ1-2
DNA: TGCGCCAGCAGCCCCTACCGGGACAGTAACTATGGCTACACCTTC
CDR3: CASSPYRDSNYGYTF

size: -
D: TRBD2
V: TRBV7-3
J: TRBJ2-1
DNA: TGTGCCAGCAGCCGAAGCGGGATGGCGGATAATGAGCAGTTCTTC
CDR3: CASSRSGMADNEQFF

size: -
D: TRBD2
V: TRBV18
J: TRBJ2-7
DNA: TGTGCCAGCTCACCAGGTGCTAGCGGGAGATACGAGCAGTACTTC
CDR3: CASSPGASGRYEQYF

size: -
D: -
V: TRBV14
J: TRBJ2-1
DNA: TGTGCCAGCAGCCAAGATCCACAGCCGGCATCCGAGCAGTTCTTC
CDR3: CASSQDPQPASEQFF

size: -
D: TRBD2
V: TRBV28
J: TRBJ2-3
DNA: TGTGCCAGCAGTCTAATAGCGGGAGGGCCCACAGATACGCAGTATTTT
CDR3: CASSLIAGGPTDTQYF

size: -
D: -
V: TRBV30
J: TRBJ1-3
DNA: TGTGCCGGGCAGGGTACCTCTGGAAACACCATATATTTT
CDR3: CAGQGTSGNTIYF

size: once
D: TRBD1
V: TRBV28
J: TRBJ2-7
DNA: TGTGCCAGCATGGAACAGGGGATCTACGAGCAGTACTTC
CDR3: CASMEQGIYEQYF

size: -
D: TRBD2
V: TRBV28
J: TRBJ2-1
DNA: TGTGCCAGCAGTTTACCCCGGGACTACTCCTACAATGAGCAGTTCTTC
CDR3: CASSLPRDYSYNEQFF

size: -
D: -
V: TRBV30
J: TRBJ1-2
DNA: TGTGCCTGGAGTGGAGACTGGGACTATGGCTACACCTTC
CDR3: CAWSGDWDYGYTF

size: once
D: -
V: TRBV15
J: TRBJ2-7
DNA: TGTGCCACCAGCAGAGGGGTGACATCCTCCTACGAGCAGTACTTC
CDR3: CATSRGVTSSYEQYF

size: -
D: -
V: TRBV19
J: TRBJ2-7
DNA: TGTGCCAGTAGTATAGCCATAGGGAGCTCCTACGAGCAGTACTTC
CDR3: CASSIAIGSSYEQYF

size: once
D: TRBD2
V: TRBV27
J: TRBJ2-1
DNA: TGTGCCAGCAAGCTGGCGGGAGTGGGCAATGAGCAGTTCTTC
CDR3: CASKLAGVGNEQFF

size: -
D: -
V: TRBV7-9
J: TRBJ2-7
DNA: TGTGCCAGCAGCCCCCCACTAAGCTCCTACGAGCAGTACTTC
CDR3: CASSPPLSSYEQYF

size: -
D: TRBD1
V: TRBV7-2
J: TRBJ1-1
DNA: TGTGCCAGCAGCCAAATTGGGGACAGGGTGAACACTGAAGCTTTCTTT
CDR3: CASSQIGDRVNTEAFF

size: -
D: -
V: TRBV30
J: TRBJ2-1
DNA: TGTGCCTGGGCCGACGGGAGAGGGAGTTCCTACAATGAGCAGTTCTTC
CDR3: CAWADGRGSSYNEQFF

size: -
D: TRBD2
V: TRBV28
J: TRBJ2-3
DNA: TGTGCCAGCAGTCCCGGACTAGCGGGAGGTCAGGTATCGCAGTATTTT
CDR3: CASSPGLAGGQVSQYF

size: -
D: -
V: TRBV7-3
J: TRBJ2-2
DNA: TGTGCCAGCAGCCGAGAGCCCACGAACACCGGGGAGCTGTTTTTT
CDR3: CASSREPTNTGELFF

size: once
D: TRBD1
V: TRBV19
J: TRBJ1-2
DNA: TGTGCCACCGGGACAGCCGGGAATGGCTACACCTTC
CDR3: CATGTAGNGYTF

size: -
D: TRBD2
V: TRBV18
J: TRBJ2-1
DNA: TGTGCCAGCTCCCCGGGACTAGCGGAGCACAATGAGCAGTTCTTC
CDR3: CASSPGLAEHNEQFF

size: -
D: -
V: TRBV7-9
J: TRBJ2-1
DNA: TGTGCCAGCAGCTCGAAGACAAAATTCAATGAGCAGTTCTTC
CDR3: CASSSKTKFNEQFF

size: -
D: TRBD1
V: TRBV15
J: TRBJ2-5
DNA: TGTGCCACCAGCACACTACAGGGGGCAGGGGGAGAGACCCAGTACTTC
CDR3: CATSTLQGAGGETQYF

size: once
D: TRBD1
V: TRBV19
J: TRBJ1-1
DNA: TGTGCCAGTAGAAACAGGGGGGTGACTGAAGCTTTCTTT
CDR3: CASRNRGVTEAFF

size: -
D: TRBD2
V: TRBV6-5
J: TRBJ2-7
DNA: TGTGCCAGCAGTTACGGAACGGTAGCGGGACCCTACGAGCAGTACTTC
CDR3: CASSYGTVAGPYEQYF

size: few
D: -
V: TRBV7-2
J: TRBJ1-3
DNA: TGTGCCAGCAGCTTATCAGGGGCTGGAAACACCATATATTTT
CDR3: CASSLSGAGNTIYF

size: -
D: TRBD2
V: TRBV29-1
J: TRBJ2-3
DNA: TGCAGCATGGGTGGGGTCGGGAGGGCCACAGATACGCAGTATTTT
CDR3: CSMGGVGRATDTQYF

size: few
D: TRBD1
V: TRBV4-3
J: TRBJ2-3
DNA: TGCGCCAGCAGCCAAAACCTCGGGACAGGGTTGAGCACAGATACGCAGTATTTT
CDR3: CASSQNLGTGLSTDTQYF

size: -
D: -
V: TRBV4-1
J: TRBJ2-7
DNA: TGCGCCAGCAGCCAAGAAGGGAGCGAAAAGGGCTCCTACGAGCAGTACTTC
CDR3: CASSQEGSEKGSYEQYF

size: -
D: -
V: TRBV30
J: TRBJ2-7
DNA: TGTGCCTGGAGCAGGGGCAGGGCTATCCACGAGCAGTACTTC
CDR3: CAWSRGRAIHEQYF

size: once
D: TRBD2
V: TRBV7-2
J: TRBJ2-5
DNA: TGTGCCAGCAGCTTAGACCTAGCGGGAGGGGAGACCCAGTACTTC
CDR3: CASSLDLAGGETQYF

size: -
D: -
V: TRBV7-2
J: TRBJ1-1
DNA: TGTGCCAGCAGCTTACTCTCCGGGGTTGAAGCTTTCTTT
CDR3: CASSLLSGVEAFF

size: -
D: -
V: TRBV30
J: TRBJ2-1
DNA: TGTGCCTGGAGTGTACTAGGCAATGAGCAGTTCTTC
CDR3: CAWSVLGNEQFF